This T cell receptor beta chain was recovered during a study of control samples from healthy donors and cancer patients. This CDR3 comprises 15 residues. Per the germline V gene, CDR1 is SEHNR and CDR2 is FQNEAQ (reference sequence). V lost 3 bases, J lost 0 bases, and 4 bases stayed unmatched. The assay was immunoSEQ multiplex PCR, and TCRdb's table has in-frame clones only and misses some. The sample contains some 410,000 clones, about 93% of which appear only once. V and J are TRBV7-9 and TRBJ1-1; TRBD1 aligns across 7 bases. Sequenced: PBMCs. The source is a man aged 40-50 years with head and neck cancer. CDR3 coding DNA: TGTGCCAGCAGCTTCCGACAGGGAGTGAACACTGAAGCTTTCTTT. This codes for CASSFRQGVNTEAFF.